This TCR beta chain was obtained from a study of early stage breast cancer tumors. Clones were read by immunoSEQ multiplex PCR, and TCRdb kept only the in-frame ones, dropping some. The sample lists 25,000 to 35,000 clones, about 59% occurring once. V was clipped by 4 bases and J by 6 bases; unmatched bases: 6. Germline lookup yields CDR1 SGDLS and CDR2 YYNGEE. CDR3 length: 15 amino acids. This clone appeared a few times. The source material was breast tumor tissue. The J gene is TRBJ2-1, the V gene TRBV9; the match to TRBD2 covers 11 bases. This sequence originates from a person aged 45-65 years with breast cancer. The CDR3 here is CASSLAGGTSNEQFF. CDR3 nucleotide sequence: TGTGCCAGCAGCCTAGCGGGAGGAACCTCCAATGAGCAGTTCTTC.